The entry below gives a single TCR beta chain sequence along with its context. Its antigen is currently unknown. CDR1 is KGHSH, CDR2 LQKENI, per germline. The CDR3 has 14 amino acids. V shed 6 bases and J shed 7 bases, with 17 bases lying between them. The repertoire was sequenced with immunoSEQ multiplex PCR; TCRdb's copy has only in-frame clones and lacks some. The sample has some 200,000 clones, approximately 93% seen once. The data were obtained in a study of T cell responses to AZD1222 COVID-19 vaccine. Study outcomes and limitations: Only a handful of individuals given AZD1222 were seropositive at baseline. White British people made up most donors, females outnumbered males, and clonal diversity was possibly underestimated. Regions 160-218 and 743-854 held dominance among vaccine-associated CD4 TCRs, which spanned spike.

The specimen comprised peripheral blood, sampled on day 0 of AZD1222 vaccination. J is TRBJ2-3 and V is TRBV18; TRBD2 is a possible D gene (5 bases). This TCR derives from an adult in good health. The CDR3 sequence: CASSPRGVTNTQYF. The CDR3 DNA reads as TGTGCCAGCTCCCCCCGGGGAGTTACTAATACGCAGTATTTT.